This TCR beta chain emerged from a study of early T cells in non-severe SARS-CoV-2 infection. This CDR3 comprises 14 residues. Between the trimmed V and J ends, which lost 5 bases and 4 bases, there was a span of 11 bases. One entry per CDR3 protein results from TCRdb running MiXCR on the 5' RACE reads. The sample has fewer than 35,000 distinct CDR3 sequences, around 5.4% seen once. The sample consisted of whole blood. The source is an adult who was a healthcare worker with PCR-confirmed SARS-CoV-2 infection or an uninfected control (not recorded which). The chain is built from TRBV12-3 or TRBV12-4 and TRBJ2-2; D perhaps matches TRBD2 (6 bases). Here the CDR3 DNA reads TGTGCCAGCAGTCCGGGACTTACCACCGGGGAGCTGTTTTTT. Translating it yields CASSPGLTTGELFF.